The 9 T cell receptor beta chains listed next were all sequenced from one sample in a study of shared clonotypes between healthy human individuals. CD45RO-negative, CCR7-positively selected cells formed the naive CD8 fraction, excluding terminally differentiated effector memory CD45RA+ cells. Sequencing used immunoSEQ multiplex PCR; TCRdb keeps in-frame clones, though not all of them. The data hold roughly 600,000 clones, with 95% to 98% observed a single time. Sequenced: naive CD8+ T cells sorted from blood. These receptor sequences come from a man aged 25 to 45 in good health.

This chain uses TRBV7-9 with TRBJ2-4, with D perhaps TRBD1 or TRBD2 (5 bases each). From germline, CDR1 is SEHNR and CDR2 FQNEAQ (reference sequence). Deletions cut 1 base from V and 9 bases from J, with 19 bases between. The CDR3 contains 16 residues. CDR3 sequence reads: CASSLVVGSSGGIQYF. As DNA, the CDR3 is TGTGCCAGCAGCTTAGTTGTAGGGAGTTCTGGGGGCATTCAGTACTTC.

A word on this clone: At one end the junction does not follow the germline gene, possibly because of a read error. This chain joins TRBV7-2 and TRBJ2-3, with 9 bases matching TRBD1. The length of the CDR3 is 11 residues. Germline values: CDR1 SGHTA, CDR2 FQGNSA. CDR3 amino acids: CASSTRTGVDF. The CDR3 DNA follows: TGTGCCAGCAGCACCCGGACAGGGGTGGATTTT.

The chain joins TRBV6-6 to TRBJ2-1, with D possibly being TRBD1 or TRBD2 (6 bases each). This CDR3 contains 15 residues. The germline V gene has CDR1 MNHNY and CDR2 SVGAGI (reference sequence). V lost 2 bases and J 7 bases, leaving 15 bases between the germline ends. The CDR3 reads CASSYKQGGGNEQFF. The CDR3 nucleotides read TGTGCCAGCAGTTACAAACAGGGAGGTGGGAATGAGCAGTTCTTC.

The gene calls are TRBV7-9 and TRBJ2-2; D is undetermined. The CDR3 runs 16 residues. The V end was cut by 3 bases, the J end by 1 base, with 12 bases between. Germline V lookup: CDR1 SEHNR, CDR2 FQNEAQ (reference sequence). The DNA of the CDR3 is TGTGCCAGCAGCTTCTTCCTCGACCGGAACACCGGGGAGCTGTTTTTT. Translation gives CASSFFLDRNTGELFF.

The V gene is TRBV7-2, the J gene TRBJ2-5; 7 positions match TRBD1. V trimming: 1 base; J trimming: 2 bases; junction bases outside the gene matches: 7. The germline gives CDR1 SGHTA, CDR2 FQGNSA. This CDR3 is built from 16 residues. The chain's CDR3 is CASSLGGGGVQETQYF. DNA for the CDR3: TGTGCCAGCAGCTTAGGAGGGGGCGGTGTACAAGAGACCCAGTACTTC. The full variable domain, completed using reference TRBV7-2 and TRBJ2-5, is GAGVSQSPSNKVTEKGKDVELRCDPISGHTALYWYRQSLGQGLEFLIYFQGNSAPDKSGLPSDRFSAERTGGSVSTLTIQRTQQEDSAVYLCASSLGGGGVQETQYFGPGTRLLVL.

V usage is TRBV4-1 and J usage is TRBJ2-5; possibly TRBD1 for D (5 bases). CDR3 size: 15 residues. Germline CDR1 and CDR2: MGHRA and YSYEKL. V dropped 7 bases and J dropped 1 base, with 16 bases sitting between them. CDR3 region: CASTARVGSQETQYF. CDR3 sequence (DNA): TGCGCCAGCACCGCCAGGGTCGGCAGCCAAGAGACCCAGTACTTC.

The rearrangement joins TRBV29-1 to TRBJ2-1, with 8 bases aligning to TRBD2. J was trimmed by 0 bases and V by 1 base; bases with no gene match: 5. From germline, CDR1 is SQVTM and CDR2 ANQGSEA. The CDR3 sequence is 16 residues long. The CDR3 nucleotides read TGCAGCGTTGAAGGTGAGCGGGAGAGCTCCTACAATGAGCAGTTCTTC. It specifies CSVEGERESSYNEQFF.

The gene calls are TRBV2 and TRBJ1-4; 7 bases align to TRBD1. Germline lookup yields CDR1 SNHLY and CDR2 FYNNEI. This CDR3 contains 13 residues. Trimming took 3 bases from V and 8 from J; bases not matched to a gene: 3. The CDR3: CASSDRGKEKLFF. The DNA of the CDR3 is TGTGCCAGCAGTGACAGGGGGAAGGAAAAACTGTTTTTT.

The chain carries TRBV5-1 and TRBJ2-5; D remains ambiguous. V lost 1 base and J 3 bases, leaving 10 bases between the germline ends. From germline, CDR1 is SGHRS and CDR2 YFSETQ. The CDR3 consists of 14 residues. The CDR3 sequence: CASSLQAAEETQYF. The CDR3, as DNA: TGCGCCAGCAGCTTGCAGGCTGCAGAAGAGACCCAGTACTTC. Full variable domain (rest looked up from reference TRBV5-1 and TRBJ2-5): KAGVTQTPRYLIKTRGQQVTLSCSPISGHRSVSWYQQTPGQGLQFLFEYFSETQRNKGNFPGRFSGRQFSNSRSEMNVSTLELGDSALYLCASSLQAAEETQYFGPGTRLLVL.